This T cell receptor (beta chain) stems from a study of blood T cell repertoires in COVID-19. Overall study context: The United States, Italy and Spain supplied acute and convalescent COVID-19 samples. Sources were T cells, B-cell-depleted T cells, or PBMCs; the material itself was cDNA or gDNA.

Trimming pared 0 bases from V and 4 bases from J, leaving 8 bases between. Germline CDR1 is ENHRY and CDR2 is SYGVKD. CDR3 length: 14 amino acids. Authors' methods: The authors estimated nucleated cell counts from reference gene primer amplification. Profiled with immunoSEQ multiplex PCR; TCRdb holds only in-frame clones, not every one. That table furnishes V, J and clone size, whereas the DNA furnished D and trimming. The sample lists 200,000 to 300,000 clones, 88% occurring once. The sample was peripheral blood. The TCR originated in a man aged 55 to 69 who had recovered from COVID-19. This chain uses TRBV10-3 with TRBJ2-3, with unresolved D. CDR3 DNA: TGTGCCATCAGTGAGTCAAGCGTCGCAGATACGCAGTATTTT. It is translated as CAISESSVADTQYF.